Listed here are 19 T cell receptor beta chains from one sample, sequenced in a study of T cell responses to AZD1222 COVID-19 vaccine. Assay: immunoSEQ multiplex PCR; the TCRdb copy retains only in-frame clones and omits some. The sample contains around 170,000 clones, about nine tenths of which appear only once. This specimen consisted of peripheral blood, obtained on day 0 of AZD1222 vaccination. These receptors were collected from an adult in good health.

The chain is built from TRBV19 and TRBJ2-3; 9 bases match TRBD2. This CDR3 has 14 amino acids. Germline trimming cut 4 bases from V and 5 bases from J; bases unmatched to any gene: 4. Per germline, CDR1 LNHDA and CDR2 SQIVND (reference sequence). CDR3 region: CASSKGGGGDTQYF. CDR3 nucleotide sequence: TGTGCCAGTAGTAAGGGCGGGGGGGGAGATACGCAGTATTTT.

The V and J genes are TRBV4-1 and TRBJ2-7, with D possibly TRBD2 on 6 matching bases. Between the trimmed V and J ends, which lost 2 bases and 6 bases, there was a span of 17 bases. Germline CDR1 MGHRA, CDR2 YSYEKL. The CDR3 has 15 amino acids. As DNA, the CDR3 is TGCGCCAGCAGCCAAAATAGCGGTCTAGTCGGCGAGCAGTACTTC. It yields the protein CASSQNSGLVGEQYF.

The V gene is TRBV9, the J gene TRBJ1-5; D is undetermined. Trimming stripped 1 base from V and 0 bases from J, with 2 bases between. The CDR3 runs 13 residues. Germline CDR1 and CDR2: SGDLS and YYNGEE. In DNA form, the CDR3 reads TGTGCCAGCAGCGTAAATAGCAATCAGCCCCAGCATTTT. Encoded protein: CASSVNSNQPQHF.

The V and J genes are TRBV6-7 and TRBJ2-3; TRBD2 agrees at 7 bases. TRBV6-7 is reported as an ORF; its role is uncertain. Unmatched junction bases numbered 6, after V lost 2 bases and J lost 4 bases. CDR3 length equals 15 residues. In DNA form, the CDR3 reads TGTGCCAGCAGTTACCCGACTAGCTGGGCAGATACGCAGTATTTT. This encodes CASSYPTSWADTQYF.

CDR3 nucleotide sequence: TGTGCCAGCAGCCCCGGAAAAGGCAGGGGTGTCACTGAAGCTTTCTTT. This gives the protein CASSPGKGRGVTEAFF. The rearrangement links TRBV3-1 (or the pseudogene TRBV3-2) to TRBJ1-1; weak D call: TRBD1 (6 bases). The ends were cut back, 4 bases at V and 4 bases at J, with 19 bases in the middle. The CDR3 length is 16 residues. Germline CDR1 reads LGHDT; CDR2 reads YNNKEL (reference sequence).

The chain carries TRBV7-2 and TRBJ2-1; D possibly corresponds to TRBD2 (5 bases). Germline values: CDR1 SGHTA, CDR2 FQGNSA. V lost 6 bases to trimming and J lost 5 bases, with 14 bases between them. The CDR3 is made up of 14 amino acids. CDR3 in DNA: TGTGCCAGCAGGCCATCACCGGGAAACAATGAGCAGTTCTTC. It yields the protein CASRPSPGNNEQFF.

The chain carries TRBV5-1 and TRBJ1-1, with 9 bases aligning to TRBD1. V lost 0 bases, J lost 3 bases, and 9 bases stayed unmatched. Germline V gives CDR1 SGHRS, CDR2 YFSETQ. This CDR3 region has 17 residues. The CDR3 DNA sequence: TGCGCCAGCAGCTTGGGGTTGGGACAGGGTCCGGACACTGAAGCTTTCTTT. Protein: CASSLGLGQGPDTEAFF.

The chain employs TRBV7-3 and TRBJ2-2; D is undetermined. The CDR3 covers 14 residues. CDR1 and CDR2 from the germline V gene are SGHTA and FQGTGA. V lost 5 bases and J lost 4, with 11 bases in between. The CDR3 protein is CASSPPGLTGELFF. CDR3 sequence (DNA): TGTGCCAGCAGCCCACCGGGTCTCACCGGGGAGCTGTTTTTT.

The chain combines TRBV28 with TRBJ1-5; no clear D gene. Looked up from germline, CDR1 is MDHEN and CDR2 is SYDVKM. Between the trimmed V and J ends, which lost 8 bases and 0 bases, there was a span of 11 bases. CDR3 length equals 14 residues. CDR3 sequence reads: CASGSPDSNQPQHF. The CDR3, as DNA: TGTGCCAGCGGCAGTCCCGATAGCAATCAGCCCCAGCATTTT.

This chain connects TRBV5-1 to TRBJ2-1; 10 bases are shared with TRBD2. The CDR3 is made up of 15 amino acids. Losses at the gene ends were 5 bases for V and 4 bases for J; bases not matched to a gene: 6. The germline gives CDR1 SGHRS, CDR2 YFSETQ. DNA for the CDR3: TGCGCCAGCAGGTTAGGACTAGCGGCTTACAATGAGCAGTTCTTC. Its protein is CASRLGLAAYNEQFF.

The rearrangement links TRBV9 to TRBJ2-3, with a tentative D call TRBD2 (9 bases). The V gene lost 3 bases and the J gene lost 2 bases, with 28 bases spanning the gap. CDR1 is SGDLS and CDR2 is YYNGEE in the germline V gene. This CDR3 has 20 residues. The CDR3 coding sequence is TGTGCCAGCAGCGGTCTGGGACAGGAGAGAGCGGGAGGATCCACAGATACGCAGTATTTT. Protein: CASSGLGQERAGGSTDTQYF.

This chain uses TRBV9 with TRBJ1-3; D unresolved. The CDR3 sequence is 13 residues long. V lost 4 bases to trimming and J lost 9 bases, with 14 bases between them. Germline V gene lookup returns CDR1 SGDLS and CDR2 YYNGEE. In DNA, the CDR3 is TGTGCCAGCAGCTCGACGCTCCGTTCCACCATATATTTT. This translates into CASSSTLRSTIYF.

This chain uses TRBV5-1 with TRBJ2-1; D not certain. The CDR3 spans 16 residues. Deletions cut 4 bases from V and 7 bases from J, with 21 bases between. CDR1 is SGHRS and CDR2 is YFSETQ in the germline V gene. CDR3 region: CASSQTAIPRRNEQFF. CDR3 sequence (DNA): TGCGCCAGCAGCCAAACCGCTATCCCTCGAAGGAATGAGCAGTTCTTC.

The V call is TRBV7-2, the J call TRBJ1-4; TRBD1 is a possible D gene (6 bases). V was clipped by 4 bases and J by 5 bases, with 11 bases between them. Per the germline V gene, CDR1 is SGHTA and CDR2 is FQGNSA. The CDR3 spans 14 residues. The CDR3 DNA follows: TGTGCCAGCAGCTATGACAGGCTGAATGAAAAACTGTTTTTT. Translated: CASSYDRLNEKLFF.

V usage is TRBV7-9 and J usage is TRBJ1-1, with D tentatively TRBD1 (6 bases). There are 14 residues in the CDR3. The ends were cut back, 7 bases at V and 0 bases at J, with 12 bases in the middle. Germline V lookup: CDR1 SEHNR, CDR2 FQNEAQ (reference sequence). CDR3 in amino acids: CASTQGSLNTEAFF. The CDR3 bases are TGTGCCAGCACCCAGGGGTCATTGAACACTGAAGCTTTCTTT.

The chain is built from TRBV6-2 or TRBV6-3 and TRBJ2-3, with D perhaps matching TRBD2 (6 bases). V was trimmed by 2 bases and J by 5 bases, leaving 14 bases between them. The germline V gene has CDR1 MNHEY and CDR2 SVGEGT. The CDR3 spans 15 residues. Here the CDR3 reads CASSYTGSRGDTQYF. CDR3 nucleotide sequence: TGTGCCAGCAGTTACACGGGGTCGCGGGGAGATACGCAGTATTTT.

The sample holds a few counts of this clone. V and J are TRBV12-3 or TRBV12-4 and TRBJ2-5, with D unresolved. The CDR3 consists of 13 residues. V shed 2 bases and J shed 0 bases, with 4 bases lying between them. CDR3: CASSLNHQETQYF. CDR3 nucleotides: TGTGCCAGCAGTTTAAACCACCAAGAGACCCAGTACTTC.

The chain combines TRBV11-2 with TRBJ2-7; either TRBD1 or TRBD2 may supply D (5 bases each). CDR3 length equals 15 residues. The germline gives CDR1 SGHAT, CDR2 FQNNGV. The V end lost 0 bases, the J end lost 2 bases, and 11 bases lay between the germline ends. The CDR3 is CASSLEGVVAYEQYF. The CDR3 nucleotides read TGTGCCAGCAGCTTAGAGGGGGTCGTCGCCTACGAGCAGTACTTC. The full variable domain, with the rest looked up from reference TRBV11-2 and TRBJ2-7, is EAGVAQSPRYKIIEKRQSVAFWCNPISGHATLYWYQQILGQGPKLLIQFQNNGVVDDSQLPKDRFSAERLKGVDSTLKIQPAKLEDSAVYLCASSLEGVVAYEQYFGPGTRLTVT.

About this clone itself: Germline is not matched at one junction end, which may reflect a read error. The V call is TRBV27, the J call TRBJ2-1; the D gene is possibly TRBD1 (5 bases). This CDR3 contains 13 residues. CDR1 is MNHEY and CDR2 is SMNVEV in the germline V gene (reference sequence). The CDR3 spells CASSLVIGAALVF. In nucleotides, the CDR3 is TGTGCCAGCAGTTTAGTTATAGGGGCGGCTCTGGTCTTC.